The clone carrying this T cell receptor beta chain was counted a few times. Its antigen remains unknown. Here immunoSEQ multiplex PCR was the method, and the copy in TCRdb shows in-frame clones only, minus some. Of 20,000 or so clones listed, 70% to 90% were seen once; the top ten hold 0.95% to 1%. This specimen belongs to a study of graft-versus-host responses after intestinal transplantation. Study-wide context: Isolated intestinal, liver-intestinal, or multivisceral transplants were what recipients had. All recipients got anti-thymocyte globulin induction, then tacrolimus and steroids for three to four years.

Study results and caveats: Early post-transplant declines in HvG were associated with peak levels of circulating GvH clones. Some GvH clones appeared in ileal mucosa or blood before recipient bone marrow.

The V gene lost 0 bases and the J gene lost 6 bases, with 9 bases spanning the gap. The CDR3 contains 13 residues. Germline-derived CDR1 and CDR2 are MRHNA and SNTAGT. The clonotype comes from a human patient who received an intestinal transplant, so some T cells may come from the graft donor. J is TRBJ2-7 and V is TRBV6-4, with D tentatively TRBD1 or TRBD2 (5 bases each). The sequencing here drew on PBMCs, taken approximately 450 days after intestinal transplant. CDR3 in DNA: TGTGCCAGCAGTGACTCATGGGGGAGCGAGCAGTACTTC. Translated, it gives CASSDSWGSEQYF.